Below are 10 T cell receptor beta chains sequenced from a single sample in a study of cytomegalovirus exposure and HLA in healthy donors. Both 60 Vbeta primers and 13 Jbeta primers went into the PCR. Clones were read by immunoSEQ multiplex PCR, and TCRdb kept only the in-frame ones, dropping some. Of about 150,000 clones listed, about 72% are singletons. What was sequenced was PBMCs. These receptors came from a male donor in good health and CMV-seronegative.

The V call is TRBV19, the J call TRBJ1-3, with 9 bases matching TRBD1. Germline CDR1 LNHDA, CDR2 SQIVND (reference sequence). This CDR3 comprises 15 residues. Germline trimming cut 10 bases from V and 1 base from J; bases unmatched to any gene: 8. The DNA of the CDR3 is TGTGCCACCTTAAAGGACAGGGGATCTGGAAACACCATATATTTT. Translated, it gives CATLKDRGSGNTIYF. Variable domain in full (rest from reference TRBV19 and TRBJ1-3): DGGITQSPKYLFRKEGQNVTLSCEQNLNHDAMYWYRQDPGQGLRLIYYSQIVNDFQKGDIAEGYSVSREKKESFPLTVTSAQKNPTAFYLCATLKDRGSGNTIYFGEGSWLTVV.

V usage is TRBV6-1 and J usage is TRBJ1-2; possibly TRBD1 for D (5 bases). This CDR3 is 13 amino acids long. V was shortened by 6 bases and J by 5 bases, with 13 bases between the two germline ends. Germline CDR1 MNHNS, CDR2 SASEGT. The CDR3 nucleotides read TGTGCCAGCAGGTCGGGCAGGGTATATGGCTACACCTTC. This encodes CASRSGRVYGYTF.

The gene calls are TRBV2 and TRBJ1-5, with 7 bases matching TRBD1. The CDR3 runs to 13 residues. Looked up from germline, CDR1 is SNHLY and CDR2 is FYNNEI. The V gene end was trimmed by 7 bases and the J gene end by 7 bases; junction bases not matched to a gene: 7. The CDR3 nucleotides read TGTGCCAGCACTGTTCAGGGGGGACAGCCCCAGCATTTT. As protein: CASTVQGGQPQHF.

Turning to this clone: Other DNA sequences from this sample encode an identical CDR3 as well. The gene calls are TRBV12-5 and TRBJ1-4; the match to TRBD1 covers 9 bases. The CDR3 is 18 residues long. Germline CDR1 is LGHNT and CDR2 is FRNRAP. The trim removed 0 bases at V and 0 bases at J, leaving 5 bases unmatched. CDR3 region: CASGLVRGQGATNEKLFF. In nucleotides, the CDR3 is TGTGCTAGTGGTTTGGTAAGGGGACAGGGTGCAACTAATGAAAAACTGTTTTTT.

The chain employs TRBV6-1 and TRBJ2-7, with TRBD1 identical over 7 bases. The V and J ends lost 5 bases and 0 bases, in that order; junction bases with no gene match: 4. The CDR3 length is 14 residues. Germline V gene data show CDR1 as MNHNS and CDR2 as SASEGT. CDR3 loop: CASSMDRRSYEQYF. Here the CDR3 DNA reads TGTGCCAGCAGTATGGACAGGCGCTCCTACGAGCAGTACTTC.

The chain recombines TRBV7-2 with TRBJ2-7, with 11 bases identical to TRBD1. The junction had 4 bases not matched to a gene; V was cut back by 6 bases and J by 3 bases. Looked up from germline, CDR1 is SGHTA and CDR2 is FQGNSA. This CDR3 comprises 14 residues. CDR3 bases: TGTGCCAGCAGTTCGGACAGGGGGCACTACGAGCAGTACTTC. Its protein product is CASSSDRGHYEQYF.

The V call is TRBV11-3, the J call TRBJ2-3; possibly TRBD2 for D (7 bases). The germline CDR1 and CDR2 sequences are SGHNT and YENEEA. V shed 5 bases and J shed 8 bases, with 11 bases lying between them. The CDR3 contains 12 residues. The CDR3 here is CASSGGGPTQYF. Written as DNA, the CDR3 is TGTGCCAGCAGCGGGGGGGGGCCTACGCAGTATTTT.

The genes are TRBV4-3 and TRBJ2-2, with a possible D match to TRBD1 (6 bases). V was pared by 0 bases and J by 6 bases, with 11 bases between. Germline V gene sequence: CDR1 LGHNA, CDR2 YSLEER. This CDR3 comprises 15 residues. The CDR3 reads CASSQDTGFSGELFF. The CDR3 coding sequence is TGCGCCAGCAGCCAAGATACAGGGTTCTCCGGGGAGCTGTTTTTT.

The rearrangement joins TRBV12-5 to TRBJ2-3; 8 nucleotides align to TRBD1. CDR3 length: 14 amino acids. The germline V gene has CDR1 LGHNT and CDR2 FRNRAP. V dropped 4 bases and J dropped 3; count of bases not matched to a gene: 3. This CDR3 reads CASGWGQVTDTQYF. In DNA, the CDR3 is TGTGCTAGTGGTTGGGGACAGGTTACAGATACGCAGTATTTT.

This clone turned up a few times. The chain recombines TRBV5-1 with TRBJ1-3; D gene uncertain. Germline CDR1 is SGHRS and CDR2 is YFSETQ. CDR3 length: 15 amino acids. V lost 0 bases and J lost 2, with 9 bases in between. Here the CDR3 reads CASSLGAGAGNTIYF. CDR3 nucleotides: TGCGCCAGCAGCTTGGGGGCGGGAGCTGGAAACACCATATATTTT.